This entry is about one T cell receptor (beta chain). No antigen is known for it. The authors sequenced TCR beta from blood CD8+ and CD4+ T cells. Healthy donors matched for age and sex were used as controls. Negative isolation was applied to CD8+ and CD4+ T cells, and FACS enrichment was applied to TEMRA cells. The sample originates from a study of CD8 T cells in Susac syndrome. Broader study findings: Acknowledgment was made by the study that its TCR sequencing and HLA analysis involved a relatively small number of individuals.

From germline, CDR1 is SGDLS and CDR2 YYNGEE. V lost 3 bases to trimming and J lost 3 bases, with 15 bases between them. The CDR3 runs 16 residues. Reverse transcription of roughly 0.5 to 1 ug RNA was carried out with random hexamers. One entry per CDR3 protein results from TCRdb running MiXCR on the immunoSEQ multiplex PCR reads. The sample lists 100,000 or so distinct CDR3 sequences, approximately 90% occurring once. This receptor was taken from a human donor in good health. The chain combines TRBV9 with TRBJ2-2; tentatively, D is TRBD1 (5 bases). The source material was CD8+ T cells from PBMCs. DNA for the CDR3: TGTGCCAGCAGCGCCGGCCAGGGAAGGCACACCGGGGAGCTGTTTTTT. Amino acids: CASSAGQGRHTGELFF.